This entry lists 2 T cell receptor beta chains sequenced from one sample in a study of cytomegalovirus exposure and HLA in healthy donors. Libraries were prepared by immunoSEQ multiplex PCR; TCRdb keeps only in-frame clonotypes and omits some of them. Among about 200,000 clones listed, roughly 81% were seen once. Material for sequencing was PBMCs. These receptors were collected from a woman under 40 in good health and CMV-seronegative.

This chain links TRBV6-1 with TRBJ2-5, with D tentatively TRBD1 (6 bases). Germline CDR1 is MNHNS and CDR2 is SASEGT. The germline V and J ends were trimmed by 0 bases and 4 bases, with 9 bases remaining between them. This CDR3 has 14 amino acids. DNA for the CDR3: TGTGCCAGCAGTGAAGCGGCAGGGGCAGAGACCCAGTACTTC. Translation: CASSEAAGAETQYF.

V gene TRBV27 combines with J gene TRBJ2-7, with 12 bases aligning to TRBD2. Germline lookup yields CDR1 MNHEY and CDR2 SMNVEV (reference sequence). This CDR3 has 16 amino acids. Trimming at V came to 2 bases and at J to 8 bases, leaving 10 bases not matched to a gene. CDR3 DNA: TGTGCCAGCAGTTTAACCCGACTAGCGGGAGAATATAAGCAGTACTTC. The encoded protein is CASSLTRLAGEYKQYF.